This entry concerns a single T cell receptor beta chain. These data are taken from a study of T cell changes during pregnancy in multiple sclerosis. The method was immunoSEQ multiplex PCR; TCRdb's version includes in-frame clones alone and lacks a portion of them. This sample has 70,000 to 95,000 clones; roughly 91% occur once, and the top ten carry roughly 2.6%. V was clipped by 0 bases and J by 7 bases, with 12 bases between them. The CDR3 loop spans 15 amino acids. Germline V CDR1 and CDR2: KGHSH, LQKENI. The TCR originated in a female donor in good health, enrolled as a control in a pregnancy study. V and J are TRBV18 and TRBJ2-2; D gene uncertain. This material consisted of peripheral blood, taken after pregnancy. The CDR3 is CASSPPSSADGELFF. Written as DNA, the CDR3 is TGTGCCAGCTCACCACCTTCCAGCGCGGACGGGGAGCTGTTTTTT.